This T cell receptor (beta chain) derives from a study of Graves' ophthalmopathy and Graves' hyperthyroidism. TCR beta CDR3 regions were amplified from RNA transcripts. RT-PCR with HTBI primers came first, then second-round multiplex PCR. MiXCR, run by TCRdb on the multiplex PCR reads, gives a single entry per CDR3 protein. The table records 660,000 or so distinct CDR3 sequences, about 38% of them present only once. The sample holds many counts of this clonotype. The antigen remains undetermined. General study points: For predicting ophthalmopathy progression, the model had roughly 70% sensitivity and roughly 76% specificity.

Having ophthalmopathy, the donors showed moderate-to-severe activity, CAS ≥3 and NOSPECS ≥4, with disease lasting under 3 months. The TCR sequence derives from an adult man with Graves' ophthalmopathy. The sequenced sample consisted of peripheral blood.

Here the CDR3 reads CASSATGNNSPLHF. In DNA form, the CDR3 reads TGTGCCAGCAGCGCTACAGGGAATAATTCACCCCTCCACTTT. The genes are TRBV6-4 and TRBJ1-6; possibly TRBD1 for D (6 bases). V lost 6 bases to trimming and J lost 5 bases, with 11 bases between them. CDR3 size: 14 residues. Germline V CDR1 and CDR2: MRHNA, SNTAGT.